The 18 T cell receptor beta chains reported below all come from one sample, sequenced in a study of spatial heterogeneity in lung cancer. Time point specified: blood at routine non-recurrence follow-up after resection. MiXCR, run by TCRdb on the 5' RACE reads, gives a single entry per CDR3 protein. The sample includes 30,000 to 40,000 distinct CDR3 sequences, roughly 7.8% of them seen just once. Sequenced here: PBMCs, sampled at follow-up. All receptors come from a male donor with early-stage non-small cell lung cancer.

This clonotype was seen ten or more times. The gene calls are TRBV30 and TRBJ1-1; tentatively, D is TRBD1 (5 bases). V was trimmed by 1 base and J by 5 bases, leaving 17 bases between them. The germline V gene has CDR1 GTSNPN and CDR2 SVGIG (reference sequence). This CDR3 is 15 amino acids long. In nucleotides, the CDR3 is TGTGCCTGGAGTGATAGCGGGGGGATTCGGACTGAAGCTTTCTTT. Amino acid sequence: CAWSDSGGIRTEAFF. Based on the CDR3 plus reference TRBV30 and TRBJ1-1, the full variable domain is SQTIHQWPATLVQPVGSPLSLECTVEGTSNPNLYWYRQAAGRGLQLLFYSVGIGQISSEVPQNLSASRPQDRQFILSSKKLLLSDSGFYLCAWSDSGGIRTEAFFGQGTRLTVV.

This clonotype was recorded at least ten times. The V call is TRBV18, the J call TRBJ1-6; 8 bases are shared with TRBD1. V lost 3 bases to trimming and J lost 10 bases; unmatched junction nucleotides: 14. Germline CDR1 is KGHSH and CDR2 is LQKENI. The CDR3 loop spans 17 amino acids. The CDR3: CASSPSTGDAAGSPLHF. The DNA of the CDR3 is TGTGCCAGCTCACCCTCGACAGGGGATGCAGCAGGCTCACCCCTCCACTTT.

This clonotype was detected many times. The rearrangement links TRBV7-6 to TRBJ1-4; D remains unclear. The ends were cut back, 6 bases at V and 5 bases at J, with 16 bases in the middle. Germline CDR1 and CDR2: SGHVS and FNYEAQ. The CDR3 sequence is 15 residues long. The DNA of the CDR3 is TGTGCCAGCAGTAAAACAATGCGAAGCAATGAAAAACTGTTTTTT. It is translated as CASSKTMRSNEKLFF.

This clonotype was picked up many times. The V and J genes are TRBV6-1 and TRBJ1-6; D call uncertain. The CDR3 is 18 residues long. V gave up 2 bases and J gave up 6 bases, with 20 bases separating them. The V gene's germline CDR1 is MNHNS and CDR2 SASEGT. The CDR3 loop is CASSEILTEWGANSPLHF. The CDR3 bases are TGTGCCAGCAGTGAAATACTTACCGAATGGGGAGCTAATTCACCCCTCCACTTT.

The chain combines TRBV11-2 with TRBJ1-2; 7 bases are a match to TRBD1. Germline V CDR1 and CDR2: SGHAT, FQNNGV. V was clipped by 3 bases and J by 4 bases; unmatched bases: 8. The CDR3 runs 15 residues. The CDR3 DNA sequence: TGTGCCAGCAGCTTGGTCGGGGGACAGAGCTATGGCTACACCTTC. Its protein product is CASSLVGGQSYGYTF. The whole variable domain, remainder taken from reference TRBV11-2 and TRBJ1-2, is EAGVAQSPRYKIIEKRQSVAFWCNPISGHATLYWYQQILGQGPKLLIQFQNNGVVDDSQLPKDRFSAERLKGVDSTLKIQPAKLEDSAVYLCASSLVGGQSYGYTFGSGTRLTVV.

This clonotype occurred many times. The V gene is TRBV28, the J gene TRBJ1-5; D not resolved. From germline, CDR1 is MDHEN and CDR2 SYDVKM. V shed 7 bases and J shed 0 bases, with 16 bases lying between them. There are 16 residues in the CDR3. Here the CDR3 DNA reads TGTGCCAGCAAGGTTGGGAGCGGTCATAGCAATCAGCCCCAGCATTTT. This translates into CASKVGSGHSNQPQHF.

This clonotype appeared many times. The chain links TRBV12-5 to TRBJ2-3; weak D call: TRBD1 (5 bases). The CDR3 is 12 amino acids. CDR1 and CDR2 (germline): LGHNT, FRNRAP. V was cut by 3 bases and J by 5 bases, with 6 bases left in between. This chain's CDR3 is CASGFQGDTQYF. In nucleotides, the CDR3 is TGTGCTAGTGGTTTCCAGGGAGATACGCAGTATTTT.

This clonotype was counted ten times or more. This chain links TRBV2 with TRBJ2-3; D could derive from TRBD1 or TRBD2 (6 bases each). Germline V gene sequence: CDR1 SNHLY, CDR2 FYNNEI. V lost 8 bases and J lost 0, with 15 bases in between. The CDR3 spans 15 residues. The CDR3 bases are TGTGCCAGCTGCGGAGGGGGGATTAGCACAGATACGCAGTATTTT. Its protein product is CASCGGGISTDTQYF.

This CDR3 is CASSLAAGGTYTDTQYF. The CDR3 DNA reads as TGTGCCAGCAGCTTAGCGGCGGGGGGCACCTACACAGATACGCAGTATTTT. The rearrangement links TRBV7-8 to TRBJ2-3; 8 positions match TRBD2. The CDR3 is 17 amino acids. CDR1 SGHVS and CDR2 FQNEAQ come from the germline V gene. Trimming took 0 bases from V and 2 from J; bases not matched to a gene: 7. The variable domain in full, with the rest retrieved from reference TRBV7-8 and TRBJ2-3, is GAGVSQSPRYKVAKRGQDVALRCDPISGHVSLFWYQQALGQGPEFLTYFQNEAQLDKSGLPSDRFFAERPEGSVSTLKIQRTQQEDSAVYLCASSLAAGGTYTDTQYFGPGTRLTVL.

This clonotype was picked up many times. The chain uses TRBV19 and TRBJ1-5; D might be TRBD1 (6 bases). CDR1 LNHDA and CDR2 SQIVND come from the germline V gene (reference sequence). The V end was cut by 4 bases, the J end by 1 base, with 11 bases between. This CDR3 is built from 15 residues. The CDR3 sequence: CASSRGTLSNQPQHF. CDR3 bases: TGTGCCAGTAGTAGGGGGACACTGAGCAATCAGCCCCAGCATTTT.

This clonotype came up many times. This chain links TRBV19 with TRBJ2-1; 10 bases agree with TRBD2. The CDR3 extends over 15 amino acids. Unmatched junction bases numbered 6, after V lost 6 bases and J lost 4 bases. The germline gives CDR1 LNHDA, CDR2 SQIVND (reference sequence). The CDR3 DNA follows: TGTGCCAGTAGCCCCCAGCGGGGGGGATACAATGAGCAGTTCTTC. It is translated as CASSPQRGGYNEQFF.

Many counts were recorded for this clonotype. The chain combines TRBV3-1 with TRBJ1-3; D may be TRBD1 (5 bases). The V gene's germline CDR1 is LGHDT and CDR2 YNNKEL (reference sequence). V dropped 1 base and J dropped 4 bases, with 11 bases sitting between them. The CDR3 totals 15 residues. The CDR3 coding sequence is TGTGCCAGCAGCCAAGGGGCAGGGTGGGGAAACACCATATATTTT. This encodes CASSQGAGWGNTIYF.

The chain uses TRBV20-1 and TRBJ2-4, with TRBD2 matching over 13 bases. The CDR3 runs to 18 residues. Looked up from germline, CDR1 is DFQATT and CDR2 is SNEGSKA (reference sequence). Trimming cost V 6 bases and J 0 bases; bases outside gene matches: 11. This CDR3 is CSARGGTSGTLAKNIQYF. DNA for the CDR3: TGCAGTGCCCGTGGCGGGACTAGCGGGACGCTAGCCAAAAACATTCAGTACTTC.

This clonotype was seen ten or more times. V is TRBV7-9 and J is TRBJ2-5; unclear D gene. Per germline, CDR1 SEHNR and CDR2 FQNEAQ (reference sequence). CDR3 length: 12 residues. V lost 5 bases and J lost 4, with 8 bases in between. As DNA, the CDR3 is TGTGCCAGCAGCCTGTTAAGAGAGACCCAGTACTTC. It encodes CASSLLRETQYF.

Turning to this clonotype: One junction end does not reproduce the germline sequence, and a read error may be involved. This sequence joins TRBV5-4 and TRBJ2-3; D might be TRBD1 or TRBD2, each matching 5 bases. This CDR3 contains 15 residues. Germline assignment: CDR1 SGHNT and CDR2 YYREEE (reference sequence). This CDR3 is CASSLGGISTDRQYF. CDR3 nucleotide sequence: TGTGCCAGCAGCTTGGGGGGGATAAGCACAGATAGGCAGTATTTT.

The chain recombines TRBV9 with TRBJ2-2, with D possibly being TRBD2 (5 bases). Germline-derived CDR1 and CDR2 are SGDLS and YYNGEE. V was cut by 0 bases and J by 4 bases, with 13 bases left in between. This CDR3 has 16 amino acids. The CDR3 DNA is TGTGCCAGCAGCGTAGCTTATCGGGCGGGCACCGGGGAGCTGTTTTTT. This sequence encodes CASSVAYRAGTGELFF.

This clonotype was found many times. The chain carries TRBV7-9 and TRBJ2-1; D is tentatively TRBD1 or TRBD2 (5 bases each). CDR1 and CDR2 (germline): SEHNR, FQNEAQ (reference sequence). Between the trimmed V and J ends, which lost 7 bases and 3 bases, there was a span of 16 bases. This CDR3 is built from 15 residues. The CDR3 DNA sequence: TGTGCCAGCAACCCTGGGGGAAGCGTCTACAATGAGCAGTTCTTC. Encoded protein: CASNPGGSVYNEQFF.

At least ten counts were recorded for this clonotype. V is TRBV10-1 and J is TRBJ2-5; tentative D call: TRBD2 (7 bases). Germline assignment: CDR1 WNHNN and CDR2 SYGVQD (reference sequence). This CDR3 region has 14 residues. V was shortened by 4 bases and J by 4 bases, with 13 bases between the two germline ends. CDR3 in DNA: TGCGCCAGCAGTGCAGGACAGCGGGGAGAGACCCAGTACTTC. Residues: CASSAGQRGETQYF.